This T cell receptor beta chain was observed in a study of beta chain features in type 1 diabetes. Sorting with CD45RO/CCR7/CD25/CD127/CD95/CD27 yielded naive, central memory, regulatory and stem-like memory CD4+ cells. Findings of the study overall: Reads derived from cDNA could over-represent cells showing high TCR expression. Whether HLA type affects TCRB rearrangement stayed undetermined in the present work. Fewer insertions but more deletions were seen at VDJ junctions in type 1 diabetes patients.

This CDR3 region has 13 residues. Per germline, CDR1 SSHAT and CDR2 FNYEAQ (reference sequence). This clone came up a few times. Its antigen is not identified. Compared with germline, one end of the junction differs, possibly owing to a read error. Expressed TCRB transcripts were sequenced, since all the RNA that had been isolated was reverse transcribed. Repertoires were generated with immunoSEQ multiplex PCR, while TCRdb's copy carries only in-frame clones and drops some. The table includes around 170,000 clones, less than 9.5% detected once. This sequence originates from a woman aged 18-35 years in good health. The genes are TRBV7-7 and TRBJ2-5; D not certain. Specimen: central memory CD4+ T cells from blood. CDR3 sequence (DNA): TGTGCTAGCAGCTTAGAGTTGAGGGAGACCCAGTACTTC. It specifies CASSLELRETQYF.